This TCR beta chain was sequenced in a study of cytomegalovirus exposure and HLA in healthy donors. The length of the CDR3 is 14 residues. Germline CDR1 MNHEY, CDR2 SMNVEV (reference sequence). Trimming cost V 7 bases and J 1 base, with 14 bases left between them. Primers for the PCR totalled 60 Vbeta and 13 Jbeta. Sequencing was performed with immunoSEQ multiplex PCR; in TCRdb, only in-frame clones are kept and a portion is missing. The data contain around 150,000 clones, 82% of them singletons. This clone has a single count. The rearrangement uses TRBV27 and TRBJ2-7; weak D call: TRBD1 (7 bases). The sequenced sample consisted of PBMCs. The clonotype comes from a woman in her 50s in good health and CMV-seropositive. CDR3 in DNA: TGTGCCAGCACCGGGAGACAGGGATCCTACGAGCAGTACTTC. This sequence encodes CASTGRQGSYEQYF.